The present T cell receptor (beta chain) was sequenced within a study of T-cell reconstitution after alpha-beta-depleted transplantation in children. Germline values: CDR1 WSHSY, CDR2 SAAADI. This CDR3 is 15 amino acids long. V trimming: 4 bases; J trimming: 2 bases; junction bases outside the gene matches: 4. General study results and limits: At one year after transplant, newly produced T cells mostly accounted for T-cell counts and diversity.

Unique molecular identifiers were incorporated when the TCRbeta library was constructed. TCRdb reprocessed the PCR reads via MiXCR and lists one record per CDR3 protein. The sample includes 750,000 to 950,000 distinct CDR3 sequences, 16% of them seen just once. This clonotype was seen more than once but under ten times. The target antigen is unknown. The receptor was isolated from a male patient under 18 who had a stem cell transplant for acute lymphoblastic leukemia, so the T cells may come from the graft donor. V is TRBV10-2 and J is TRBJ2-1; 8 bases line up with TRBD2. Specimen: PBMCs, mostly from graft donor cells, collected 360 days after TCRalphabeta/CD19-depleted stem cell transplant. In DNA form, the CDR3 reads TGCGCCAGCAGTGCAGCGGGAGTAACCTACAATGAGCAGTTCTTC. Its translation is CASSAAGVTYNEQFF.